The T cell receptor (beta chain) described here comes from a study of T cell responses to AZD1222 COVID-19 vaccine. General study results and limits: Baseline seropositivity characterized only a handful of AZD1222 recipients. Researchers report vaccine-associated CD4 TCRs spanning spike, with dominance at 160-218 and 743-854.

The CDR3 is made up of 18 amino acids. Looked up from germline, CDR1 is SEHNR and CDR2 is FQNEAQ (reference sequence). The V and J ends lost 3 bases and 5 bases respectively, with 24 bases between them. TCRdb's copy holds only in-frame clones and misses some; the assay was immunoSEQ multiplex PCR. The sample yields about 59,000 clones, 84% seen once. Concerning this clone itself: Its target is unknown.

This receptor was taken from an adult in good health. This sequence joins TRBV7-9 and TRBJ2-3; TRBD1 or TRBD2 may be the D gene (5 bases each). This specimen was peripheral blood, taken on day 0 of AZD1222 vaccination. The CDR3 DNA follows: TGTGCCAGCAGCTTGGGGCGTTCCGGGTGGGGGACGGGAGATACGCAGTATTTT. It translates to CASSLGRSGWGTGDTQYF.